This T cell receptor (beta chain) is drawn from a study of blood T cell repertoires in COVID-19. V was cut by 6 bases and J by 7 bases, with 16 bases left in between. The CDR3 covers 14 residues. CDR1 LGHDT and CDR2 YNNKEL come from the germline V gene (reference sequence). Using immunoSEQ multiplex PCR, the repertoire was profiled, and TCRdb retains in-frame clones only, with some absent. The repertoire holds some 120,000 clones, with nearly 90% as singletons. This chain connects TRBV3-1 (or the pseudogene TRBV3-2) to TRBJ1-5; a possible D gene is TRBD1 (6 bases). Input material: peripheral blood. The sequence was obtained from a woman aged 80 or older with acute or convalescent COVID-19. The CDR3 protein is CASSQMTGGQPQHF. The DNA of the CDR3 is TGTGCCAGCAGTCAAATGACAGGAGGCCAGCCCCAGCATTTT.